These T cell receptor beta chains were read from a single sample in a study of persistence of HIV-infected CD4 T cells. The antigens for these receptors are not known. The method was immunoSEQ multiplex PCR; TCRdb's version includes in-frame clones alone and lacks a portion of them. The data hold 35,000 or so clones, with more than 75% observed a single time. This specimen consisted of cultured CD4+ T cells from PBMCs, obtained from a patient who received antiretroviral therapy. All receptors come from an adult with HIV. The donor label of this sample is uncertain. CDR3s include the opening cysteine and the closing phenylalanine or tryptophan. The D gene is left open where the match is weak. Rows may omit the clone size; those that give it use once, few, many or a size class.

-,TRBV19,-,TRBJ2-6,CASSIWGSGANVLTF,TGTGCCAGTAGTATTTGGGGGAGTGGGGCCAACGTCCTGACTTTC
-,TRBV25-1,-,TRBJ2-3,CASSEGGTDTQYF,TGTGCCAGCAGTGAAGGTGGCACAGATACGCAGTATTTT
TRBD1,TRBV7-2,few,TRBJ1-3,CASSPDGGTVGNTIYF,TGTGCCAGCAGCCCAGACGGCGGGACAGTCGGAAACACCATATATTTT
-,TRBV24-1,-,TRBJ1-1,CATSDFVTAFF,TGTGCCACCAGTGATTTCGTGACGGCTTTCTTT
-,TRBV19,-,TRBJ1-5,CASSGGGGNQPQHF,TGTGCCAGTAGCGGGGGGGGCGGCAATCAGCCCCAGCATTTT
TRBD1,TRBV10-2,-,TRBJ2-1,CASRHDRGQFF,TGCGCCAGCAGGCATGACAGGGGACAGTTCTTC
-,TRBV6-6,-,TRBJ2-3,CASSRSTPSTDTQYF,TGTGCCAGCAGTCGCTCGACACCCAGCACAGATACGCAGTATTTT
TRBD1,TRBV6-1,-,TRBJ1-3,CASSDNRGTGNTIYF,TGTGCCAGCAGTGATAACAGGGGGACTGGAAACACCATATATTTT
-,TRBV2,once,TRBJ2-4,CASRQTEGENIQYF,TGTGCCAGCAGGCAGACGGAGGGGGAAAACATTCAGTACTTC
-,TRBV5-5,-,TRBJ2-1,CASSLEIYNEQFF,TGTGCCAGCAGCTTGGAGATATACAATGAGCAGTTCTTC
-,TRBV3-1/TRBV3-2,-,TRBJ2-7,CASSQARNSYEQYF,TGTGCCAGCAGCCAAGCCCGGAACTCCTACGAGCAGTACTTC
-,TRBV28,-,TRBJ1-1,CASTSGMNTEAFF,TGTGCCAGCACCTCAGGGATGAACACTGAAGCTTTCTTT
-,TRBV7-3,-,TRBJ1-2,CASSAFPAARYGYTF,TGTGCCAGCAGCGCCTTTCCCGCGGCCCGCTATGGCTACACCTTC
TRBD2,TRBV18,-,TRBJ2-2,CASSPRASGNTGELFF,TGTGCCAGCTCACCACGGGCTAGCGGGAACACCGGGGAGCTGTTTTTT
-,TRBV24-1,-,TRBJ2-7,CATSGELGGTYEQYF,TGTGCCACCAGTGGGGAGTTAGGCGGGACCTACGAGCAGTACTTC
TRBD1,TRBV3-1/TRBV3-2,-,TRBJ2-7,CASSQGDRGFDEQYF,TGTGCCAGCAGCCAAGGGGACAGGGGGTTCGACGAGCAGTACTTC
-,TRBV6-1,-,TRBJ1-2,CASSEDDGGVRGYTF,TGTGCCAGCAGTGAAGATGACGGGGGCGTAAGAGGCTACACCTTC
-,TRBV27,-,TRBJ1-6,CASSDLQGGYGSPLHF,TGTGCCAGCAGTGACCTCCAGGGAGGGTATGGTTCACCCCTCCACTTT
-,TRBV25-1,-,TRBJ2-7,CASSEYWRDRSYEQYF,TGTGCCAGCAGTGAATACTGGCGGGACCGCTCCTACGAGCAGTACTTC
TRBD2,TRBV4-1,-,TRBJ2-7,CASSQRSGGEYEQYF,TGCGCCAGCAGCCAACGGTCCGGGGGGGAATACGAGCAGTACTTC
-,TRBV19,medium-sized,TRBJ1-1,CASSIGREATEAFF,TGTGCCAGTAGTATAGGTCGGGAGGCCACTGAAGCTTTCTTT
-,TRBV11-3,-,TRBJ2-7,CASSLQWSNEQYF,TGTGCCAGCAGCCTCCAATGGTCCAACGAGCAGTACTTC
-,TRBV21-1,-,TRBJ2-4,CASSKIRQLAKNIQYF,TGTGCCAGCAGCAAAATTCGGCAGCTAGCCAAAAACATTCAGTACTTC
-,TRBV27,-,TRBJ1-6,CASSYRGQYNSPLHF,TGTGCCAGCAGTTATCGGGGACAATATAATTCACCCCTCCACTTT
TRBD2,TRBV25-1,-,TRBJ2-1,CTSSETSGGHSYNEQFF,TGTACCAGCAGTGAGACTAGCGGGGGCCATTCCTACAATGAGCAGTTCTTC
-,TRBV10-3,-,TRBJ2-1,CAISETPASAQFF,TGTGCCATCAGTGAGACCCCCGCCAGCGCGCAGTTCTTC
-,TRBV7-8,few,TRBJ1-1,CASSLRIDPLTF,TGTGCCAGCAGCTTACGAATTGATCCCCTTACCTTT
TRBD2,TRBV9,-,TRBJ2-1,CASSEGSGGYNEQFF,TGTGCCAGCAGCGAGGGTAGCGGGGGATACAATGAGCAGTTCTTC
-,TRBV7-9,-,TRBJ2-7,CASSPLGGRIEQYF,TGTGCCAGCAGCCCTTTAGGGGGACGGATAGAGCAGTACTTC
-,TRBV28,-,TRBJ1-2,CASSGPGVYYGYTF,TGTGCCAGCAGTGGTCCGGGAGTCTACTATGGCTACACCTTC
-,TRBV19,-,TRBJ2-2,CASSIGDTGELFF,TGTGCCAGTAGTATAGGGGACACCGGGGAGCTGTTTTTT
TRBD2,TRBV7-6,-,TRBJ2-3,CASSRPTSGGAADTQYF,TGTGCCAGCAGCCGACCTACTAGCGGGGGGGCAGCAGATACGCAGTATTTT
-,TRBV6-5,-,TRBJ1-2,CASRDPDRINYGYTF,TGTGCCAGCAGGGATCCCGATAGGATTAACTATGGCTACACCTTC
-,TRBV27,-,TRBJ2-7,CASSLVGTYEQYF,TGTGCCAGCAGTTTAGTCGGCACCTACGAGCAGTACTTC
-,TRBV20-1,-,TRBJ2-1,CSARGGGEQFF,TGCAGTGCTAGGGGAGGCGGGGAGCAGTTCTTC
-,TRBV5-5,-,TRBJ2-7,CASSLAPSRDREQYF,TGTGCCAGCAGCTTGGCGCCTTCCAGGGATCGCGAGCAGTACTTC
TRBD2,TRBV10-1,-,TRBJ2-2,CASSPRGASGGPAGELFF,TGCGCCAGCAGCCCCCGAGGGGCTAGCGGGGGGCCCGCCGGGGAGCTGTTTTTT
TRBD1,TRBV5-1,-,TRBJ1-2,CASSMGQLGHTF,TGCGCCAGCAGCATGGGACAGCTCGGGCACACCTTC
-,TRBV11-3,few,TRBJ1-1,CASSLGGNTEAFF,TGTGCCAGCAGCTTAGGGGGGAACACTGAAGCTTTCTTT
TRBD1,TRBV6-5,few,TRBJ2-7,CASSSNWGQGIYEQYF,TGTGCCAGCAGTTCGAATTGGGGACAGGGTATTTACGAGCAGTACTTC
-,TRBV5-1,-,TRBJ1-1,CASSPTPLMMNTEAFF,TGCGCCAGCAGCCCAACTCCGTTAATGATGAACACTGAAGCTTTCTTT
-,TRBV6-5,once,TRBJ2-1,CASSRLLSYNEQFF,TGTGCCAGCAGTAGACTACTATCCTACAATGAGCAGTTCTTC
-,TRBV11-1,-,TRBJ2-2,CASSFLKSTGELFF,TGTGCCAGCAGCTTCCTAAAATCCACCGGGGAGCTGTTTTTT
TRBD2,TRBV7-9,few,TRBJ2-7,CASSLGTSGTYEQYF,TGTGCCAGCAGCTTAGGGACTAGCGGTACCTACGAGCAGTACTTC
TRBD1,TRBV3-1/TRBV3-2,-,TRBJ2-4,CASSQDPQGSKVAKNIQYF,TGTGCCAGCAGCCAAGATCCACAGGGGTCGAAGGTGGCCAAAAACATTCAGTACTTC
-,TRBV25-1,-,TRBJ1-3,CASSESEMWISGNTIYF,TGTGCCAGCAGTGAATCTGAAATGTGGATCTCTGGAAACACCATATATTTT
TRBD1,TRBV4-1,few,TRBJ1-6,CASSRGQGYNSPLHF,TGCGCCAGCAGCCGAGGACAGGGGTATAATTCACCCCTCCACTTT
TRBD1,TRBV6-5,-,TRBJ1-2,CASKGVRGQGYTF,TGTGCCAGCAAGGGGGTCAGGGGGCAAGGCTACACCTTC
-,TRBV6-6,-,TRBJ2-3,CASSYYRSTDTQYF,TGTGCCAGCAGTTACTACCGGTCCACAGATACGCAGTATTTT
TRBD1,TRBV5-1,-,TRBJ2-1,CASSLEGQGYNEQFF,TGCGCCAGCAGCTTGGAGGGACAGGGATACAATGAGCAGTTCTTC
-,TRBV19,-,TRBJ1-3,CASRSARGPGNTIYF,TGTGCCAGTAGAAGTGCGAGGGGTCCTGGAAACACCATATATTTT
-,TRBV5-4,-,TRBJ1-6,CASSWRRRDSPLHF,TGTGCCAGCAGCTGGCGAAGGAGGGATTCACCCCTCCACTTT
-,TRBV5-1,-,TRBJ1-2,CASSLANPMYGYTF,TGCGCCAGCAGCTTGGCGAATCCGATGTATGGCTACACCTTC
-,TRBV3-1/TRBV3-2,-,TRBJ1-5,CASSPGQLYQPQHF,TGTGCCAGCAGTCCCGGACAGCTATATCAGCCCCAGCATTTT